The entry below describes one T cell receptor beta chain. Each CDR3 protein gets one entry in TCRdb, which reprocessed the 5' RACE reads and gives no DNA. The sample has approximately 420,000 distinct CDR3 sequences. The V gene's germline CDR1 is MDHEN and CDR2 SYDVKM. The CDR3 contains 14 residues. This entry belongs to a study of T cells expressing NK-cell markers. This clonotype originated in a woman between 50 and 59 years old in good health. Sequencing was done on a sample of blood T cells: a sorted CD56 or NKG2C T cell subset, CD4+ or CD8+ T cells, or bulk PBMC T cells (not recorded which). V is TRBV28 and J is TRBJ2-1; as DNA is missing, the TRBD1 call by TCRdb cannot be tested. The CDR3 spells CASSSIPRTVEQFF.